This entry lists 22 T cell receptor beta chains sequenced from one sample in a study of chronic HIV infection and antiretroviral therapy. TCRdb reprocessed the 5' RACE reads with MiXCR, giving one entry per CDR3 protein. The data contain about 48,000 distinct CDR3 sequences, about 20% of them singletons. The source material was peripheral blood. Every receptor here comes from an adult who had HIV and had not received antiretroviral therapy, or was an uninfected healthy control (not recorded which).

This clonotype was observed a handful of times. The chain recombines TRBV12-3 or TRBV12-4 with TRBJ2-7; 8 bases match TRBD2. The CDR3 totals 14 residues. V was clipped by 6 bases and J by 4 bases; unmatched bases: 8. The CDR3 nucleotides are TGTGCCAGCAGACCGGGAGGGAGGGGGTACGAGCAGTACTTC. It codes for CASRPGGRGYEQYF.

This clonotype has at least ten counts. The V gene is TRBV18, the J gene TRBJ1-4; D gene uncertain. The CDR3 is 14 amino acids. Germline V gene data show CDR1 as KGHSH and CDR2 as LQKENI. V shed 4 bases and J shed 1 base, with 7 bases lying between them. The CDR3 DNA sequence: TGTGCCAGCTCACGGGGTGGAACTAATGAAAAACTGTTTTTT. Its protein product is CASSRGGTNEKLFF.

V gene TRBV28 combines with J gene TRBJ2-3; 9 bases align to TRBD1. This CDR3 comprises 16 residues. V lost 5 bases to trimming and J lost 2 bases; unmatched junction nucleotides: 8. Germline CDR1 reads MDHEN; CDR2 reads SYDVKM. The CDR3 reads CASSPPGTGFTDTQYF. The CDR3, as DNA: TGTGCCAGCAGTCCCCCCGGGACAGGGTTCACAGATACGCAGTATTTT.

This clonotype has just a few counts. In DNA, the CDR3 is TGTGCCAGCCGGACCCCTGGGCGGAACAATGAGCAGTTCTTC. Residues: CASRTPGRNNEQFF. The chain is built from TRBV28 and TRBJ2-1; no clear D gene. The ends were cut back, 8 bases at V and 5 bases at J, with 16 bases in the middle. CDR3 length: 14 residues. Looked up from germline, CDR1 is MDHEN and CDR2 is SYDVKM.

This clonotype was observed a few times. The chain is built from TRBV4-1 and TRBJ2-1, with unresolved D. The CDR3 spans 19 residues. Trimming stripped 1 base from V and 5 bases from J, with 24 bases between. The germline V gene encodes CDR1 MGHRA and CDR2 YSYEKL. The CDR3, as DNA: TGCGCCAGCAGCCAAGGCCCCCTCCGGGCGCCCAGACTGGACAATGAGCAGTTCTTC. Residues: CASSQGPLRAPRLDNEQFF.

DNA for the CDR3: TGTGCCAGCACCCTAAGTCCCCCTTATGGCTACACCTTC. It specifies CASTLSPPYGYTF. V is TRBV28 and J is TRBJ1-2; D gene unclear. Trimming pared 7 bases from V and 5 bases from J, leaving 14 bases between. Germline V gene lookup returns CDR1 MDHEN and CDR2 SYDVKM. The CDR3 loop spans 13 amino acids.

V gene TRBV27 combines with J gene TRBJ2-1, with a possible D match to TRBD1 (6 bases). The length of the CDR3 is 14 residues. The germline V and J ends were trimmed by 7 bases and 8 bases, with 18 bases remaining between them. CDR1 is MNHEY, CDR2 SMNVEV, per germline (reference sequence). CDR3 amino acids: CASTVGGMVHEQFF. The CDR3, as DNA: TGTGCCAGCACCGTAGGGGGTATGGTCCATGAGCAGTTCTTC.

The count of this clonotype is one. The CDR3 loop reads CSARAGGNYGYTF. The CDR3 DNA reads as TGCAGTGCTAGGGCGGGGGGAAACTATGGCTACACCTTC. The rearrangement joins TRBV20-1 to TRBJ1-2; possibly TRBD1 for D (5 bases). The CDR3 loop spans 13 amino acids. V lost 3 bases, J lost 2 bases, and 10 bases lay in between. Germline CDR1 reads DFQATT; CDR2 reads SNEGSKA (reference sequence).

CDR3 region: CASSLTSGVYNEQFF. The CDR3 nucleotides read TGTGCCAGCAGTTTAACTAGCGGAGTTTACAATGAGCAGTTCTTC. The chain joins TRBV28 to TRBJ2-1, with 8 nucleotides matching TRBD2. CDR3 size: 15 residues. The V gene end was trimmed by 2 bases and the J gene end by 4 bases; junction bases not matched to a gene: 4. The V gene's germline CDR1 is MDHEN and CDR2 SYDVKM.

This clonotype was seen only a few times. The V gene is TRBV20-1, the J gene TRBJ1-1; D is ambiguous. CDR3 length: 12 residues. Germline CDR1 reads DFQATT; CDR2 reads SNEGSKA (reference sequence). Trimming took off 6 bases at V and 0 bases at J, with 8 bases between the two ends. CDR3 DNA: TGCAGTGCCACCGGACTGAACACTGAAGCTTTCTTT. Translation gives CSATGLNTEAFF.

There are a few counts of this clonotype. V is TRBV11-2 and J is TRBJ1-6; 7 bases fit TRBD1. With 1 base clipped from V and 7 bases from J, the junction kept 4 bases outside the gene matches. The CDR3 consists of 15 residues. Germline-derived CDR1 and CDR2 are SGHAT and FQNNGV. The CDR3 DNA reads as TGTGCCAGCAGCTTAGGTCGACAGGGAAATTCACCCCTCCACTTT. It specifies CASSLGRQGNSPLHF.

The rearrangement uses TRBV21-1 and TRBJ2-3. TRBV21-1 is recorded as a pseudogene. This CDR3 is built from 13 residues. This CDR3 reads CASSKVLSDTQYF. The CDR3 coding sequence is TGTGCCAGCAGCAAAGTACTTAGCGATACGCAGTATTTT.

The chain employs TRBV7-9 and TRBJ2-4; 9 bases agree with TRBD2. This CDR3 has 18 amino acids. V was pared by 5 bases and J by 0 bases, with 11 bases of the junction left unmatched. The germline V gene encodes CDR1 SEHNR and CDR2 FQNEAQ (reference sequence). The CDR3: CASSPTSGYMLAKNIQYF. DNA of the CDR3: TGTGCCAGCAGCCCAACTAGCGGGTATATGTTAGCCAAAAACATTCAGTACTTC.

V gene TRBV29-1 combines with J gene TRBJ2-7, with TRBD1 matching over 9 bases. J lost 4 bases, V lost 7 bases, and 8 bases had no gene match. The germline V gene encodes CDR1 SQVTM and CDR2 ANQGSEA. The CDR3 contains 13 residues. The CDR3 DNA follows: TGCAGCGCTACTCCGGGACAGGGTTACGAGCAGTACTTC. It codes for CSATPGQGYEQYF.

This clonotype has more than one count but fewer than ten. The chain recombines TRBV13 with TRBJ1-1; D perhaps matches TRBD1 (5 bases). Trimming removed 6 bases at V and 7 bases at J, with 27 bases between. This CDR3 spans 17 amino acids. Germline-derived CDR1 and CDR2 are PRHDT and FYEKMQ (reference sequence). The CDR3, as DNA: TGTGCCAGCAGATACATCGGACATTTAGGCTTCGGCCTTGAAGCTTTCTTT. Residues: CASRYIGHLGFGLEAFF.

The rearrangement uses TRBV28 and TRBJ2-4; 14 bases map to TRBD2. V gave up 5 bases and J gave up 6 bases; unmatched junction bases: 21. The CDR3 extends over 21 amino acids. Germline V lookup: CDR1 MDHEN, CDR2 SYDVKM. The CDR3 sequence is CASSPKLTAGTSGRGRNIQYF. The CDR3 DNA is TGTGCCAGCAGTCCCAAACTCACCGCCGGGACTAGCGGGAGAGGGAGAAACATTCAGTACTTC.

The chain is built from TRBV2 and TRBJ1-1; 7 bases line up with TRBD1. Trimming cost V 1 base and J 10 bases; bases outside gene matches: 6. The germline V gene encodes CDR1 SNHLY and CDR2 FYNNEI. This CDR3 spans 13 amino acids. The CDR3 loop reads CASSEEQGGTAFF. DNA for the CDR3: TGTGCCAGCAGTGAAGAGCAGGGGGGTACAGCTTTCTTT.

V usage is TRBV5-1 and J usage is TRBJ2-3; 11 nucleotides line up with TRBD1. Germline CDR1 reads SGHRS; CDR2 reads YFSETQ. The CDR3 spans 18 residues. V gave up 4 bases and J gave up 0 bases; unmatched junction bases: 10. DNA for the CDR3: TGCGCCAGCAGCCCCCCCGGGACAGGGGGATATAGCACAGATACGCAGTATTTT. This sequence encodes CASSPPGTGGYSTDTQYF. The entire variable domain, with the rest obtained from reference TRBV5-1 and TRBJ2-3, is as follows: KAGVTQTPRYLIKTRGQQVTLSCSPISGHRSVSWYQQTPGQGLQFLFEYFSETQRNKGNFPGRFSGRQFSNSRSEMNVSTLELGDSALYLCASSPPGTGGYSTDTQYFGPGTRLTVL.

V and J are TRBV30 and TRBJ1-4; a possible D gene is TRBD1 (5 bases). V lost 5 bases to trimming and J lost 3 bases, with 10 bases between them. The CDR3 has 13 amino acids. CDR1 is GTSNPN and CDR2 is SVGIG in the germline V gene (reference sequence). The CDR3 here is CAWARGANEKLFF. In nucleotides, the CDR3 is TGTGCCTGGGCCCGGGGGGCTAATGAAAAACTGTTTTTT.

A few counts support this clonotype. The chain recombines TRBV7-9 with TRBJ1-4; tentative D call: TRBD1 (5 bases). The CDR3 spans 12 residues. CDR1 and CDR2 (germline): SEHNR, FQNEAQ (reference sequence). Trimming removed 5 bases from V and 8 bases from J, with 9 bases in between. The CDR3 DNA reads as TGTGCCAGCAGCCCCGGGGGAGAAAAACTGTTTTTT. The encoded protein is CASSPGGEKLFF.

This clonotype was detected ten times or more. This chain connects TRBV28 to TRBJ2-2; 7 nucleotides line up with TRBD2. This CDR3 contains 13 residues. Losses at the gene ends were 6 bases for V and 6 bases for J; bases not matched to a gene: 4. CDR1 MDHEN and CDR2 SYDVKM come from the germline V gene. CDR3 amino acids: CASRTGGAGELFF. DNA of the CDR3: TGTGCCAGCAGGACTGGGGGGGCCGGGGAGCTGTTTTTT.

The CDR3 reads CSARADGDQPQHF. CDR3 nucleotides: TGCAGTGCTAGGGCGGACGGGGATCAGCCCCAGCATTTT. The chain carries TRBV20-1 and TRBJ1-5, with D unclear. This CDR3 contains 13 residues. V dropped 3 bases and J dropped 5 bases, with 11 bases sitting between them. Germline CDR1 and CDR2: DFQATT and SNEGSKA (reference sequence).